This entry is about one TCR beta chain. Random hexamers were used to reverse transcribe 0.5 to 1 ug of RNA. The method of amplification for TCR beta CDR3 was immunoSEQ multiplex PCR, covering 54 Vbeta and 13 Jbeta. MiXCR, applied by TCRdb to the immunoSEQ multiplex PCR reads, yields one record per CDR3 protein. The data hold about 190,000 distinct CDR3 sequences, with 95% observed a single time. CD8+ and CD4+ T cells from blood underwent TCR beta sequencing, which was carried out in a high-throughput format. Under recently defined diagnostic criteria, the patients with Susac syndrome qualified as having definite or probable disease. The data derive from a study of CD8 T cells in Susac syndrome. The sequenced sample consisted of CD4+ T cells from PBMCs. This sequence was found in a human donor with Susac syndrome.

For the CDR3, the DNA is TGTGCCAGCAGTAACGGGGGGAACACCGGGGAGCTGTTTTTT. Protein product: CASSNGGNTGELFF. The V gene is TRBV12-3 or TRBV12-4, the J gene TRBJ2-2, with D maybe TRBD2 (6 bases). V dropped 5 bases and J dropped 1 base, with 8 bases sitting between them. The CDR3 covers 14 residues.